The clone carrying this T cell receptor beta chain was seen once. The data stem from a study of blood T cell repertoires in COVID-19. Produced via immunoSEQ multiplex PCR; TCRdb's table is partial and in-frame only. The sample has about 400,000 clones; around 87% are singletons. Germline V gene sequence: CDR1 SQVTM, CDR2 ANQGSEA. The CDR3 runs 13 residues. Trimming removed 6 bases at V and 4 bases at J, with 13 bases between. The specimen sequenced was peripheral blood. This clonotype was sampled from a human donor in a cohort sampled during active COVID-19. The V and J genes are TRBV29-1 and TRBJ1-5; weak D call: TRBD1 (5 bases). The CDR3 bases are TGCAGCGTAGTTCAGGGTCTGAATCAGCCCCAGCATTTT. Its translation is CSVVQGLNQPQHF.